The 24 T cell receptor beta chains given below trace back to one sample, sequenced in a study of shared clonotypes between healthy human individuals. The method was immunoSEQ multiplex PCR; TCRdb's version includes in-frame clones alone and lacks a portion of them. The sample has around 350,000 clones; over 70% are singletons. Sequences were obtained from memory CD4+ T cells sorted from blood. Subset reported: CD45RA-negative fraction. All receptors derive from a man younger than 40 in good health.

The CDR3 region has the DNA TGCAGCGGCTACCTAGACAGGGGGAACATCTATGGCTACACCTTC. As protein: CSGYLDRGNIYGYTF. The chain employs TRBV29-1 and TRBJ1-2; 9 bases are a match to TRBD1. The CDR3 has 15 amino acids. V lost 7 bases, J lost 4 bases, and 13 bases stayed unmatched. Germline V gives CDR1 SQVTM, CDR2 ANQGSEA. Variable domain in full (rest from reference TRBV29-1 and TRBJ1-2): SAVISQKPSRDICQRGTSLTIQCQVDSQVTMMFWYRQQPGQSLTLIATANQGSEATYESGFVIDKFPISRPNLTFSTLTVSNMSPEDSSIYLCSGYLDRGNIYGYTFGSGTRLTVV.

The chain carries TRBV5-1 and TRBJ2-1; no clear D gene. V lost 2 bases, J lost 7 bases, and 7 bases lay in between. Germline values: CDR1 SGHRS, CDR2 YFSETQ. The CDR3 is 12 residues long. The CDR3 nucleotides are TGCGCCAGCAGCTTTGCTGGGAATGAGCAGTTCTTC. As protein: CASSFAGNEQFF.

Concerning this clone: The same CDR3 is also encoded by other DNA sequences in this sample. This sequence joins TRBV19 and TRBJ2-3; D is perhaps TRBD1 (5 bases). V was pared by 0 bases and J by 4 bases, with 5 bases between. Germline CDR1 and CDR2: LNHDA and SQIVND (reference sequence). The CDR3 runs 13 residues. CDR3 nucleotide sequence: TGTGCCAGTAGTATAGAAGGGGCAGATACGCAGTATTTT. Protein sequence: CASSIEGADTQYF.

V is TRBV29-1 and J is TRBJ2-1; 11 bases map to TRBD2. V was pared by 7 bases and J by 0 bases, with 8 bases of the junction left unmatched. Germline CDR1 reads SQVTM; CDR2 reads ANQGSEA. This CDR3 comprises 16 residues. CDR3 sequence reads: CSARTSGYSSYNEQFF. The CDR3 region has the DNA TGCAGCGCTAGGACTAGCGGGTATAGCTCCTACAATGAGCAGTTCTTC.

The rearrangement links TRBV18 to TRBJ1-4, with 7 bases fitting TRBD1. CDR3 size: 15 residues. CDR1 and CDR2 (germline): KGHSH, LQKENI. V was clipped by 1 base and J by 7 bases; unmatched bases: 6. The chain's CDR3 is CASSPQGAYSEKLFF. The CDR3 DNA reads as TGTGCCAGCTCACCACAGGGGGCGTACAGTGAAAAACTGTTTTTT. Full variable domain (outside the CDR3, taken from reference TRBV18 and TRBJ1-4): NAGVMQNPRHLVRRRGQEARLRCSPMKGHSHVYWYRQLPEEGLKFMVYLQKENIIDESGMPKERFSAEFPKEGPSILRIQQVVRGDSAAYFCASSPQGAYSEKLFFGSGTQLSVL.

CDR3 in DNA: TGTGCCAGCAGCCTTACTATCTCCACATCAGGGGCGAGGTACGAGCAGTACTTC. Amino acids: CASSLTISTSGARYEQYF. The chain links TRBV7-8 to TRBJ2-7, with D tentatively TRBD1 (6 bases). This CDR3 has 18 amino acids. In germline, CDR1 is SGHVS, CDR2 FQNEAQ. V gave up 5 bases and J gave up 4 bases, with 27 bases separating them.

This chain links TRBV27 with TRBJ2-1; D tentatively reads TRBD1 or TRBD2 (5 bases each). The V gene's germline CDR1 is MNHEY and CDR2 SMNVEV (reference sequence). V was shortened by 4 bases and J by 1 base, with 14 bases between the two germline ends. This CDR3 has 16 amino acids. The CDR3 here is CASSSYRDGSYNEQFF. Here the CDR3 DNA reads TGTGCCAGCAGTTCGTATCGGGACGGTTCCTACAATGAGCAGTTCTTC.

This chain uses TRBV7-2 with TRBJ2-7, with 8 positions matching TRBD2. This CDR3 comprises 16 residues. Germline values: CDR1 SGHTA, CDR2 FQGNSA. The trim removed 5 bases at V and 0 bases at J, leaving 9 bases unmatched. The CDR3 is CASSRSGGSGSYEQYF. DNA for the CDR3: TGTGCCAGCAGCAGAAGCGGGGGCAGCGGCTCCTACGAGCAGTACTTC. The full variable domain, completed using reference TRBV7-2 and TRBJ2-7, is GAGVSQSPSNKVTEKGKDVELRCDPISGHTALYWYRQSLGQGLEFLIYFQGNSAPDKSGLPSDRFSAERTGGSVSTLTIQRTQQEDSAVYLCASSRSGGSGSYEQYFGPGTRLTVT.

The genes are TRBV28 and TRBJ2-7; D ambiguous. The germline V gene encodes CDR1 MDHEN and CDR2 SYDVKM. Trimming shortened V by 4 bases and J by 1 base, and 2 bases separated the two germline ends. There are 11 residues in the CDR3. CDR3 nucleotides: TGTGCCAGCAGTTCTTCCTACGAGCAGTACTTC. The encoded protein is CASSSSYEQYF. Full variable domain (missing parts from reference TRBV28 and TRBJ2-7): DVKVTQSSRYLVKRTGEKVFLECVQDMDHENMFWYRQDPGLGLRLIYFSYDVKMKEKGDIPEGYSVSREKKERFSLILESASTNQTSMYLCASSSSYEQYFGPGTRLTVT.

The V gene is TRBV14, the J gene TRBJ2-4; D is ambiguous. The CDR3 contains 13 residues. Trimming took 3 bases from V and 6 from J, leaving 9 bases between them. Germline assignment: CDR1 SGHDN and CDR2 FVKESK. CDR3 in DNA: TGTGCCAGCAGCCAGATCTCAACAAACATTCAGTACTTC. Protein sequence: CASSQISTNIQYF.

This sequence joins TRBV5-4 and TRBJ2-4; 8 bases are shared with TRBD2. Trimming cost V 2 bases and J 5 bases; bases outside gene matches: 6. This CDR3 has 15 amino acids. The germline CDR1 and CDR2 sequences are SGHNT and YYREEE (reference sequence). The CDR3 protein is CASSFGSAGENIQYF. The CDR3 DNA follows: TGTGCCAGCAGCTTCGGTTCAGCGGGAGAAAACATTCAGTACTTC.

J is TRBJ2-7 and V is TRBV6-1, with 8 bases matching TRBD2. The CDR3 extends over 16 amino acids. Trimming at V came to 4 bases and at J to 0 bases, leaving 8 bases not matched to a gene. CDR1 and CDR2 (germline): MNHNS, SASEGT. This CDR3 is CASSGASGHSSYEQYF. CDR3 coding DNA: TGTGCCAGCAGTGGAGCTAGCGGGCACAGCTCCTACGAGCAGTACTTC.

Many counts were recorded for this clone. This chain joins TRBV5-1 and TRBJ2-5, with 7 bases matching TRBD1. Trimming removed 3 bases from V and 5 bases from J; junction bases left unmatched: 22. The CDR3 spans 19 residues. Germline-derived CDR1 and CDR2 are SGHRS and YFSETQ. The CDR3 loop reads CASSSGKLIRDRAGETQYF. Written as DNA, the CDR3 is TGCGCCAGCAGCTCGGGCAAGCTCATCCGAGACAGGGCGGGTGAGACCCAGTACTTC.

CDR3 nucleotide sequence: TGTGCCAGCAGCTTGGCGCCTAGCGAGTACACAGATACGCAGTATTTT. The encoded protein is CASSLAPSEYTDTQYF. The chain employs TRBV5-4 and TRBJ2-3; tentative D call: TRBD2 (6 bases). The CDR3 extends over 16 amino acids. CDR1 is SGHNT and CDR2 is YYREEE in the germline V gene (reference sequence). Trimming pared 0 bases from V and 2 bases from J, leaving 13 bases between.

This sequence joins TRBV19 and TRBJ2-1, with TRBD2 matching over 7 bases. The V gene's germline CDR1 is LNHDA and CDR2 SQIVND (reference sequence). The CDR3 contains 15 residues. V trimming: 2 bases; J trimming: 3 bases; junction bases outside the gene matches: 4. The CDR3 loop is CASSILASGYNEQFF. The CDR3 DNA reads as TGTGCCAGTAGTATATTGGCTAGCGGCTACAATGAGCAGTTCTTC.

This sequence joins TRBV19 and TRBJ2-7; 8 bases align to TRBD2. The CDR3 sequence is 17 residues long. The V gene's germline CDR1 is LNHDA and CDR2 SQIVND (reference sequence). Losses at the gene ends were 3 bases for V and 9 bases for J; bases not matched to a gene: 19. CDR3 amino acids: CASSIPYRSGRRAVQYF. CDR3 DNA: TGTGCCAGTAGTATTCCCTATAGGAGCGGGAGAAGAGCAGTGCAGTACTTC.

The CDR3 DNA reads TGCGCCAGCAGCCTAACAGGGTCCGAGCAGTACTTC. It codes for CASSLTGSEQYF. The chain couples TRBV10-2 to TRBJ2-7; D is perhaps TRBD1 (6 bases). V was pared by 6 bases and J by 6 bases, with 12 bases between. The V gene's germline CDR1 is WSHSY and CDR2 SAAADI. The CDR3 is made up of 12 amino acids.

In its sample, this clone was seen a few times. The chain couples TRBV5-4 to TRBJ2-5, with TRBD1 matching over 8 bases. The CDR3 consists of 15 residues. V lost 5 bases to trimming and J lost 3 bases; unmatched junction nucleotides: 9. Looked up from germline, CDR1 is SGHNT and CDR2 is YYREEE (reference sequence). The CDR3 DNA sequence: TGTGCCAGCAGTACCGGGACAGGCTTTAAAGAGACCCAGTACTTC. Translating gives CASSTGTGFKETQYF.

This sequence joins TRBV28 and TRBJ1-1; D is possibly TRBD1 (6 bases). Germline CDR1 and CDR2: MDHEN and SYDVKM. CDR3 length: 16 amino acids. The ends were cut back, 5 bases at V and 4 bases at J, with 20 bases in the middle. CDR3 DNA: TGTGCCAGCAGTCTGTTTTCCGGGACATACGGCACTGAAGCTTTCTTT. Translation gives CASSLFSGTYGTEAFF. Full variable domain (rest looked up from reference TRBV28 and TRBJ1-1): DVKVTQSSRYLVKRTGEKVFLECVQDMDHENMFWYRQDPGLGLRLIYFSYDVKMKEKGDIPEGYSVSREKKERFSLILESASTNQTSMYLCASSLFSGTYGTEAFFGQGTRLTVV.

The chain recombines TRBV15 with TRBJ2-3, with 8 bases that match TRBD2. In germline, CDR1 is LNHNV, CDR2 YYDKDF (reference sequence). The CDR3 loop spans 16 amino acids. Trimming removed 1 base from V and 1 base from J; junction bases left unmatched: 4. CDR3 DNA: TGTGCCACCAGCAGAGGGTCCGGGGGGGGCACAGATACGCAGTATTTT. Protein product: CATSRGSGGGTDTQYF.

The chain couples TRBV29-1 to TRBJ2-3, with a tentative D call TRBD1 (5 bases). CDR3 size: 16 residues. The V end lost 0 bases, the J end lost 1 base, and 14 bases lay between the germline ends. CDR1 SQVTM and CDR2 ANQGSEA come from the germline V gene. The CDR3 region is CSVEEGLLAGTDTQYF. The DNA for the CDR3 is TGCAGCGTTGAAGAGGGGCTCTTAGCTGGCACAGATACGCAGTATTTT.

The table lists this clone with a few counts. The CDR3 region has the DNA TGTGCCAGTAGGATCTATGGTACCAGCACAGATACGCAGTATTTT. It specifies CASRIYGTSTDTQYF. The chain combines TRBV19 with TRBJ2-3; D is unresolved. Trimming removed 6 bases at V and 0 bases at J, with 13 bases between. The CDR3 is made up of 15 amino acids. The germline gives CDR1 LNHDA, CDR2 SQIVND (reference sequence). The full variable domain, with the rest looked up from reference TRBV19 and TRBJ2-3, is DGGITQSPKYLFRKEGQNVTLSCEQNLNHDAMYWYRQDPGQGLRLIYYSQIVNDFQKGDIAEGYSVSREKKESFPLTVTSAQKNPTAFYLCASRIYGTSTDTQYFGPGTRLTVL.

This clone was detected once. The chain has TRBV30 and TRBJ1-2, with D possibly TRBD1 on 5 matching bases. Germline loops: CDR1 GTSNPN, CDR2 SVGIG (reference sequence). Deletions cut 0 bases from V and 6 bases from J, with 14 bases between. This CDR3 contains 14 residues. This chain's CDR3 is CAWSVMMGHDGYTF. CDR3 nucleotide sequence: TGTGCCTGGAGTGTCATGATGGGGCACGATGGCTACACCTTC.

The genes are TRBV7-2 and TRBJ2-3, with 11 bases lining up with TRBD2. CDR1 is SGHTA and CDR2 is FQGNSA in the germline V gene. Germline trimming cut 4 bases from V and 0 bases from J; bases unmatched to any gene: 3. CDR3 size: 16 residues. The CDR3 protein is CASSSWTSGSTDTQYF. The CDR3 coding sequence is TGTGCCAGCAGCTCATGGACTAGCGGGAGCACAGATACGCAGTATTTT.